This T cell receptor (beta chain) was profiled in a study of blood T cell repertoires in COVID-19. Germline CDR1 reads MDHEN; CDR2 reads SYDVKM. V was pared by 7 bases and J by 8 bases, with 12 bases between. The CDR3 has 12 residues. In the study's own analysis: Amplification from reference gene primers served as the basis for estimated nucleated cell counts. Produced via immunoSEQ multiplex PCR; TCRdb's table is partial and in-frame only. Clonal size and the V and J genes are those of that table, whereas D and trimming came from the DNA. The sample lists a few hundred thousand clones; around 81% were seen once.

The sequence came from a woman between 40 and 55 years old with acute COVID-19. Specimen: PBMCs or T cells enriched from blood (not recorded which). The rearrangement joins TRBV28 to TRBJ2-1; weak D call: TRBD1 (5 bases). The CDR3: CASTADTDEQFF. The CDR3 DNA sequence: TGTGCCAGCACCGCGGACACCGATGAGCAGTTCTTC.